This T cell receptor (beta chain) emerged from a study of T cell responses to AZD1222 COVID-19 vaccine. Across the whole study: Both about-4-week and about-12-week second-dose recipients were combined.

With 5 bases removed from V and 5 bases from J, the gap between germline ends came to 12 bases. Germline CDR1 reads SGHTA; CDR2 reads FQGNSA. The CDR3 has 13 amino acids. Findings and caveats of the study: Spike as a whole was targeted by vaccine-associated CD4 TCRs, dominant at 160-218 and 743-854. Recipients of AZD1222 seropositive at baseline numbered only 5 or 6. Recipients of two AZD1222 doses showed rising Spike-specific TCR breadth and depth.

Measured with immunoSEQ multiplex PCR; TCRdb has only the in-frame clones, and not every one. There are about 120,000 clones in the sample; roughly 90% occur only once, and roughly 4% lies in the top ten. About this clone: What it binds is unknown.

The material was peripheral blood, obtained on day 0 of AZD1222 vaccination. The TCR was taken from an adult in good health. This chain joins TRBV7-2 and TRBJ1-2; weak D call: TRBD1 (6 bases). The CDR3 bases are TGTGCCAGCAGCACCGGGACATCATATGGCTACACCTTC. Residues: CASSTGTSYGYTF.